This TCR beta chain was sequenced in a study of tumour-infiltrating T cells in Burkitt lymphoma. As for the study in general: Survival, overall and progression-free, tracked with productive clonality.

The assay was immunoSEQ multiplex PCR, and TCRdb's table has in-frame clones only and misses some. This table holds some 13,000 clones, over 75% found once. CDR1 is SEHNR, CDR2 FQNEAQ, per germline (reference sequence). The CDR3 contains 16 residues. Trimming took 5 bases from V and 6 from J; bases not matched to a gene: 14. Material: tumor tissue. The rearrangement joins TRBV7-9 to TRBJ1-2, with 8 bases that match TRBD1. The clonotype originates from a human donor with diffuse large B-cell lymphoma. The CDR3, as DNA: TGTGCCAGCAGCCCGCGTCCCGGGACAGGCGAGAATGGCTACACCTTC. This encodes CASSPRPGTGENGYTF.